This T cell receptor (beta chain) was recovered during a study of metastatic and nonmetastatic thyroid tumors (dated by TCRdb to 2018 to 2020). As for the study more broadly: Repertoires were compared across peripheral blood and tumor or nodule tissue samples from malignant and benign thyroid patients. Here is what the overall study found, with its caveats: In both blood and tumor samples, malignant tumors were reported to have significantly higher TCR beta diversity than benign nodules.

This clone has a count of ten or more. It lacks a known antigen. The record has no base qualities; no much larger clone is one base away. Taken from cysteine to phenylalanine, the CDR3 has 14 residues. Of all the DNA, just the CDR3 is kept, 42 bases in frame from base 1. CDR1 and CDR2, per the germline V gene, are MGHRA and YSYEKL. V drops 3 bases and J drops 2 bases, leaving 11 bases in between. Library preparation employed PCR. The sequencer listed for this sample is Illumina HiSeq 4000. High-throughput sequencing was used to profile the TCR beta-chain CDR3 region of each patient. Per the source publication's procedure: A classifier to discriminate distant-metastatic papillary thyroid cancer patients was built from CDR3 differences across clinicopathological groups. To measure repertoire diversity the researchers used the Shannon index, while the Morisita-Horn index served to gauge how similar the tumor and blood repertoires were. TCRdb reprocessed the public reads (quality trimming at Q25 with fastp, clone calling with MiXCR) and kept in-frame beta chains. The V and J calls reflect TCRdb's pipeline rather than the authors' work. This sample is represented by roughly 21,000 clones; roughly a quarter of them were singletons. The ten largest clones capture 15% to 20% of the sample.

No treatment had been received by any patient before thyroid surgery. The study retrospectively analysed patient clinical samples collected from about 2012 to 2018 using T-cell receptor beta sequencing. The chain is assembled from TRBV4-1 and TRBJ2-7, with the D gene uncertain. The TCR comes from a female donor with papillary thyroid cancer or a benign thyroid nodule (not recorded which). Some clones in this sample may be carry-over from other donors' samples. The source material was blood. Here the CDR3 is given as CASSHPGDTYEQYF. The base sequence is TGCGCCAGCAGCCACCCAGGAGACACCTACGAGCAGTACTTC.